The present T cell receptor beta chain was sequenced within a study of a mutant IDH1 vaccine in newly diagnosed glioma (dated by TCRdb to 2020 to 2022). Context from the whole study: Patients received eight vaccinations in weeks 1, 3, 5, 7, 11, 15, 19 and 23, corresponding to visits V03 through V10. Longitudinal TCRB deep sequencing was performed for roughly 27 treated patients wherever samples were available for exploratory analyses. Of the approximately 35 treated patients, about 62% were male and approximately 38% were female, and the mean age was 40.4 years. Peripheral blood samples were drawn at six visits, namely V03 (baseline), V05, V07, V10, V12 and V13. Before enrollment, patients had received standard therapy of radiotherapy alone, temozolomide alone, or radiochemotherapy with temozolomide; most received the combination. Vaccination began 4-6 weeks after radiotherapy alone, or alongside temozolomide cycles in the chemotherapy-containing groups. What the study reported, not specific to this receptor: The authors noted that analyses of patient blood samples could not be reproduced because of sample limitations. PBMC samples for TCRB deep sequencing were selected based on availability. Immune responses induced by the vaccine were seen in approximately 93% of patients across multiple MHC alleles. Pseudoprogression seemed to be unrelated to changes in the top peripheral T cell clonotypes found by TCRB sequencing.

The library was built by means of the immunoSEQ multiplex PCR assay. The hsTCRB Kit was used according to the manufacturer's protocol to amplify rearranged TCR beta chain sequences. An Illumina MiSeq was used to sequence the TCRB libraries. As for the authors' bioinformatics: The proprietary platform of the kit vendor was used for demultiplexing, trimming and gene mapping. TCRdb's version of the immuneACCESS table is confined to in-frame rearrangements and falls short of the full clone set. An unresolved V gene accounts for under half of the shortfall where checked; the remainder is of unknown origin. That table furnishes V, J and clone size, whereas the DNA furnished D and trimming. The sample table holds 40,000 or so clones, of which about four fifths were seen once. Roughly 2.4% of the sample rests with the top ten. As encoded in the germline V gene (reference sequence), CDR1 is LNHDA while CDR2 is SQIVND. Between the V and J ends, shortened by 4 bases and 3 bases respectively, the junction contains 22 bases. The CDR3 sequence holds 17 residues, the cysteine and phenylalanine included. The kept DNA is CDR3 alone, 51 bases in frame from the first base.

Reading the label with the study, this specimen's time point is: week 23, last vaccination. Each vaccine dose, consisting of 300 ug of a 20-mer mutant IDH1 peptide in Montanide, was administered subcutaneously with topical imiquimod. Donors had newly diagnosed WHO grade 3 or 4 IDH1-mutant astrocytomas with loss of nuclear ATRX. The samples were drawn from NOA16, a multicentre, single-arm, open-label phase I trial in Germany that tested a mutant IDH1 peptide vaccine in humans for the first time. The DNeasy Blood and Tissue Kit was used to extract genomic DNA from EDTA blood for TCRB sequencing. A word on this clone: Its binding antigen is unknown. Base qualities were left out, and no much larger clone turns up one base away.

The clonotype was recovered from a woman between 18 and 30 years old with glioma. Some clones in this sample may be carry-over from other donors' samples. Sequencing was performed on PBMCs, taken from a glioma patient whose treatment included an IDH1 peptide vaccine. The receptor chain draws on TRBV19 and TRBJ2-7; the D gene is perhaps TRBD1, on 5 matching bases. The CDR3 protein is CASSTSPRHARDYEQYF. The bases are TGTGCCAGTAGTACCTCACCCAGACACGCCAGGGACTACGAGCAGTACTTC.